The sequence of this T cell receptor (beta chain) was determined in a study of blood T cell repertoires in COVID-19. Study information: Sample material is recorded as cDNA or gDNA derived from T cells, B-cell-depleted T cells, or PBMCs.

Germline trimming cut 5 bases from V and 7 bases from J; bases unmatched to any gene: 11. Per germline, CDR1 LNHDA and CDR2 SQIVND (reference sequence). The CDR3 consists of 15 residues. Only in-frame clones appear in the TCRdb table, and some are missing; sequencing was by immunoSEQ multiplex PCR. The repertoire has almost 250,000 clones, more than 75% of them found once; the top ten carry around 1.5%. The table lists this clone with a count of one. V gene TRBV19 combines with J gene TRBJ1-5, with TRBD1 matching over 7 bases. Sequenced: peripheral blood. The TCR sequence derives from a woman aged 60 to 75 who had recovered from COVID-19. CDR3 DNA sequence: TGTGCCAGTAGTGCCCTCACAGGGGTCGACCAGCCCCAGCATTTT. Translated, it gives CASSALTGVDQPQHF.